The sequence of this TCR beta chain was determined in a study of shared clonotypes between healthy human individuals. The germline CDR1 and CDR2 sequences are SGHAT and FQNNGV. The CDR3 has 14 residues. V dropped 8 bases and J dropped 6; count of bases not matched to a gene: 8. Assay used: immunoSEQ multiplex PCR; TCRdb lists only in-frame clones, some missing. The sample records some 2.3 million clones, approximately 93% being singletons. V usage is TRBV11-2 and J usage is TRBJ2-1, with 9 bases matching TRBD2. The receptor was derived from a man between 18 and 29 years old in good health. Some clones in this sample may be carry-over from other donors' samples. The source material was naive CD4+ T cells from PBMCs. As for subset: CD45RA+ positively selected. CDR3: CASRSGRSRNEQFF. CDR3 sequence (DNA): TGTGCCAGCCGAAGCGGGAGGAGCCGCAATGAGCAGTTCTTC.